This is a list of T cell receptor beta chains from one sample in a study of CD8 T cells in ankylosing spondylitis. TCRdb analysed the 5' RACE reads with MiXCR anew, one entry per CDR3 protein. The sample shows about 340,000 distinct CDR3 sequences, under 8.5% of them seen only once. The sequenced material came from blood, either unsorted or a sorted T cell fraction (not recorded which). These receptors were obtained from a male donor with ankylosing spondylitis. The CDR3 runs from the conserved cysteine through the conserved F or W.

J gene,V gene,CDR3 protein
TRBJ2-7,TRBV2,CASRGQGFYEQYF
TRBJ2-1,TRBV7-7,CASSLGGLAGPHNEQFF
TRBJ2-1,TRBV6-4,CASRPERSPYEQFF
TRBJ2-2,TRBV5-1,CASSRGEGLGTGELFF
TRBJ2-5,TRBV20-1,CSARERDIQETQYF
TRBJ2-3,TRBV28,CASSLGEADTQYF
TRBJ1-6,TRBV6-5,CASSSVPRESPLHF
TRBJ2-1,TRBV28,CASRPGEGLYNEQFF
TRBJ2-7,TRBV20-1,CSAQREPYEQYF
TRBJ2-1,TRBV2,CASSEVRTSGNEQFF
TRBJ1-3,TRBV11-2,CASSRLIAIAGNTIYF
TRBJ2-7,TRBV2,CASKGGGGSYEQYF
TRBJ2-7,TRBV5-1,CASSSPDRVSSYEQYF
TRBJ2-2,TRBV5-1,CASSFEMNTGELFF
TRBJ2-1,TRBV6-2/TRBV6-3,CASRPSGRNDEQFF
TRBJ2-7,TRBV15,CATQVAGVYEQYF
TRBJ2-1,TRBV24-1,CATSDWNEGYEQFF
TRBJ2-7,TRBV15,CATSRVLGGGYEQYF
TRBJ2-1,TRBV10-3,CAISESGTSGRGEFF
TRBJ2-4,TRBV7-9,CASSLATTGMGDIQYF
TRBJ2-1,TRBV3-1,CASSQDLSGQGNEQFF
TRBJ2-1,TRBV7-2,CASSWTSGVNEQFF
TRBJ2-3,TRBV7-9,CASSGLAGGRRADTQYF
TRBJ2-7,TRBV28,CASSTKREATYEQYF
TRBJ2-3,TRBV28,CATKTSGGTDTQYF
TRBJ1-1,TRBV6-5,CASSYSSLRGVGTEAFF
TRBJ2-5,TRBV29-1,CSVDRDLPRGTQYF
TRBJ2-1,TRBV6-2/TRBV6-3,CASSYQDSGNEQFF
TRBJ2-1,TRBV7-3,CASSLQGGRADEQFF
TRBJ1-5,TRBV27,CASSPGLINQPQHF
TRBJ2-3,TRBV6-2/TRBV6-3,CASSSRQASFSTDTQYF
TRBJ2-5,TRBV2,CASSDELSGETQYF
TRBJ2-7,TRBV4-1,CASSRSQGGTYEQYF
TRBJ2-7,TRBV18,CASSPGTGFLSVQHF
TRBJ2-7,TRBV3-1,CASSLGPGLASYEQYF
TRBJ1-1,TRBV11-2,CASSLASVGVRTEAFF
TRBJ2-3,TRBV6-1,CASSPGVIGTDTQYF
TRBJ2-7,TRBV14,CASSQTREGYEQYF
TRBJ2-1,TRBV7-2,CASSLAGLAGATRREQFF
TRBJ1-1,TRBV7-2,CASSPQGRRTEAFF
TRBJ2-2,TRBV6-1,CASCPRDRLTGELFF
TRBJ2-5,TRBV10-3,CAISGGASGQETQYF
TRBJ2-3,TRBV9,CASSPMGLQSDTQYF
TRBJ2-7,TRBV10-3,CAISEFDRSDYEQYF
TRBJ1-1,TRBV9,CASSVDPRINTEAFF
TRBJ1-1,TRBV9,CASSVDAGSGEAFF